Below are 3 T cell receptor beta chains sequenced from a single sample in a study of early stage breast cancer tumors (dated by TCRdb to 2016 to 2017). Library method: the immunoSEQ multiplex PCR assay. TCRdb's version of the immuneACCESS table is confined to in-frame rearrangements and falls short of the full clone set. An unresolved V gene accounts for under half of the shortfall where checked; the remainder is of unknown origin. This sample holds about 51,000 clones; roughly 73% were observed only once. The leading ten clones occupy around 3.4% of the sample. The sequenced sample was blood. The receptors come from a person aged 35-50 years with breast cancer.

V gene TRBV11-3 combines with J gene TRBJ1-1; 10 bases agree with TRBD1. Germline loops: CDR1 SGHNT, CDR2 YENEEA. The ends lost 3 bases at V and 5 bases at J; junction bases unmatched: 9. This CDR3 has 16 residues. The CDR3 bases are TGTGCCAGCAGCTTTTCGCAGGGGACAGGGGAAACTGAAGCTTTCTTT. Its protein is CASSFSQGTGETEAFF. The whole variable domain, filled in from reference TRBV11-3 and TRBJ1-1, reads EAGVVQSPRYKIIEKKQPVAFWCNPISGHNTLYWYLQNLGQGPELLIRYENEEAVDDSQLPKDRFSAERLKGVDSTLKIQPAELGDSAVYLCASSFSQGTGETEAFFGQGTRLTVV.

The V gene is TRBV5-4, the J gene TRBJ1-2, with D perhaps matching TRBD1 (5 bases). This CDR3 region has 17 residues. Germline V gives CDR1 SGHNT, CDR2 YYREEE (reference sequence). The V end lost 0 bases, the J end lost 4 bases, and 19 bases lay between the germline ends. In DNA, the CDR3 is TGTGCCAGCAGCTTGGACCTCAGGGCCCTGGGCCGCTATGGCTACACCTTC. Its protein product is CASSLDLRALGRYGYTF. The variable domain in full, completed from reference TRBV5-4 and TRBJ1-2, reads ETGVTQSPTHLIKTRGQQVTLRCSSQSGHNTVSWYQQALGQGPQFIFQYYREEENGRGNFPPRFSGLQFPNYSSELNVNALELDDSALYLCASSLDLRALGRYGYTFGSGTRLTVV.

The table lists this clone with a count of one. The V call is TRBV6-5, the J call TRBJ1-2; 8 bases match TRBD1. CDR1 MNHEY and CDR2 SVGAGI come from the germline V gene. J was trimmed by 6 bases and V by 6 bases; bases with no gene match: 9. This CDR3 has 14 residues. CDR3 DNA: TGTGCCAGCAGAGCTGGACAGGGACGGAATGGCTACACCTTC. Translated: CASRAGQGRNGYTF.